Below are 20 T cell receptor beta chains sequenced from a single sample in a study of neoadjuvant anti-PD-1 for oral cavity cancer. Time point reported: after neoadjuvant nivolumab, at surgical resection. Method: immunoSEQ multiplex PCR; TCRdb's copy keeps in-frame clones and lacks some. The table includes roughly 15,000 clones, around 79% detected once. The sample was PBMCs, taken after nivolumab (anti-PD-1) treatment. The receptors stem from a person between 40 and 80 years old with oral cavity squamous cell carcinoma.

The chain uses TRBV19 and TRBJ1-5; perhaps TRBD1 as D (6 bases). The length of the CDR3 is 16 residues. V lost 5 bases, J lost 2 bases, and 16 bases lay in between. The germline V gene encodes CDR1 LNHDA and CDR2 SQIVND (reference sequence). CDR3 DNA: TGTGCCAGTAGTCCCCAAGGGGCAGGGGGCAATCAGCCCCAGCATTTT. This encodes CASSPQGAGGNQPQHF.

V usage is TRBV6-5 and J usage is TRBJ1-1; D call uncertain. CDR3 length: 12 amino acids. Germline V CDR1 and CDR2: MNHEY, SVGAGI. With 0 bases removed from V and 1 base from J, the gap between germline ends came to 0 bases. Written as DNA, the CDR3 is TGTGCCAGCAGTTACTCGAACACTGAAGCTTTCTTT. Translation gives CASSYSNTEAFF.

The chain uses TRBV6-5 and TRBJ2-6; D gene ambiguous. The CDR3 length is 15 residues. Trimming took 3 bases from V and 4 from J, leaving 10 bases between them. Germline V gene lookup returns CDR1 MNHEY and CDR2 SVGAGI. The CDR3 region is CASSYVRSGANVLTF. CDR3 sequence (DNA): TGTGCCAGCAGTTATGTCAGGTCCGGGGCCAACGTCCTGACTTTC.

This chain connects TRBV4-2 to TRBJ2-1, with unresolved D. The germline V gene encodes CDR1 LGHNA and CDR2 YNFKEQ. The CDR3 contains 13 residues. Trimming removed 1 base at V and 13 bases at J, with 14 bases between. CDR3 in amino acids: CASSQAPGLTQFF. The CDR3 DNA is TGTGCCAGCAGCCAAGCGCCCGGGTTAACACAGTTCTTC.

This rearrangement joins TRBV6-5 to TRBJ2-4; 13 bases agree with TRBD2. Per germline, CDR1 MNHEY and CDR2 SVGAGI. The CDR3 totals 16 residues. V gave up 0 bases and J gave up 9 bases; unmatched junction bases: 5. The CDR3 loop is CASSYSRTSGSGIQYF. CDR3 nucleotides: TGTGCCAGCAGTTACTCCAGGACTAGCGGGAGTGGCATTCAGTACTTC.

In the case of this clone: This same CDR3 is encoded by further DNA sequences in the sample. This chain links TRBV5-6 with TRBJ1-5, with a tentative D call TRBD1 (6 bases). This CDR3 is 14 amino acids long. Per germline, CDR1 SGHDT and CDR2 YYEEEE. V lost 1 base, J lost 7 bases, and 12 bases lay in between. The CDR3 here is CASSLRGYGQPQHF. In DNA, the CDR3 is TGTGCCAGCAGCTTGAGGGGGTATGGCCAGCCCCAGCATTTT. Together with reference TRBV5-6 and TRBJ1-5, the CDR3 gives the full variable domain: DAGVTQSPTHLIKTRGQQVTLRCSPKSGHDTVSWYQQALGQGPQFIFQYYEEEERQRGNFPDRFSGHQFPNYSSELNVNALLLGDSALYLCASSLRGYGQPQHFGDGTRLSIL.

J is TRBJ2-7 and V is TRBV14, with no clear D. The length of the CDR3 is 13 residues. V was trimmed by 4 bases and J by 2 bases, leaving 9 bases between them. Germline CDR1 and CDR2: SGHDN and FVKESK. CDR3 nucleotides: TGTGCCAGCAGCCTCGACTTAACCTACGAGCAGTACTTC. Protein: CASSLDLTYEQYF.

This clone turned up a few times. As DNA, the CDR3 is TGTGCCTGGAGTGTAAGGGGACAGGTTTACAATGAGCAGTTCTTC. It specifies CAWSVRGQVYNEQFF. The J gene is TRBJ2-1, the V gene TRBV30; 8 bases match TRBD1. Trimming cost V 0 bases and J 4 bases; bases outside gene matches: 5. Per germline, CDR1 GTSNPN and CDR2 SVGIG (reference sequence). The CDR3 extends over 15 amino acids. The whole variable domain, filled in from reference TRBV30 and TRBJ2-1, reads SQTIHQWPATLVQPVGSPLSLECTVEGTSNPNLYWYRQAAGRGLQLLFYSVGIGQISSEVPQNLSASRPQDRQFILSSKKLLLSDSGFYLCAWSVRGQVYNEQFFGPGTRLTVL.

Remarks on this clone: Germline and junction disagree at one end, which may indicate a read error. Other DNA sequences in the same sample also yield this CDR3. V gene TRBV7-7 combines with J gene TRBJ2-5; 7 nucleotides match TRBD1. CDR1 and CDR2 from the germline V gene are SSHAT and FNYEAQ (reference sequence). This CDR3 region has 13 residues. In DNA, the CDR3 is TGTGCTAGCAGTAGACAGGGTTCGGAGACCCAGTACTTC. Translating gives CASSRQGSETQYF.

V usage is TRBV29-1 and J usage is TRBJ2-3; the match to TRBD1 covers 8 bases. There are 16 residues in the CDR3. V was clipped by 6 bases and J by 3 bases; unmatched bases: 14. CDR1 and CDR2 (germline): SQVTM, ANQGSEA. DNA for the CDR3: TGCAGCGTACTTCCGGTCAGGGGGCGCATAACAGATACGCAGTATTTT. It specifies CSVLPVRGRITDTQYF.

This clone appeared once. This chain joins TRBV5-5 and TRBJ2-7, with 7 bases that match TRBD1. CDR1 is SGHKS and CDR2 is YYEKEE in the germline V gene (reference sequence). CDR3 length: 15 amino acids. Trimming took 2 bases from V and 4 from J; bases not matched to a gene: 9. The CDR3 spells CASSFTGTEVYEQYF. In DNA, the CDR3 is TGTGCCAGCAGCTTCACCGGGACAGAGGTTTACGAGCAGTACTTC.

There are a few counts of this clone. The chain is built from TRBV7-9 and TRBJ2-2, with D maybe TRBD1 (6 bases). The CDR3 is 15 amino acids. Trimming removed 5 bases from V and 2 bases from J, with 12 bases in between. From germline, CDR1 is SEHNR and CDR2 FQNEAQ (reference sequence). CDR3 loop: CASSLRTENTGELFF. The CDR3 DNA sequence: TGTGCCAGCAGCCTCCGGACAGAAAACACCGGGGAGCTGTTTTTT.

V and J are TRBV6-1 and TRBJ2-7, with TRBD1 identical over 9 bases. Germline V gives CDR1 MNHNS, CDR2 SASEGT. With 5 bases clipped from V and 0 bases from J, the junction kept 5 bases outside the gene matches. The CDR3 has 15 amino acids. CDR3 region: CASSTGTGSSYEQYF. The CDR3 DNA sequence: TGTGCCAGCAGTACTGGGACAGGGAGCTCCTACGAGCAGTACTTC.

This chain joins TRBV4-2 and TRBJ2-5; D may be TRBD2 (6 bases). Germline lookup yields CDR1 LGHNA and CDR2 YNFKEQ. The CDR3 contains 14 residues. V lost 4 bases and J 1 base, leaving 10 bases between the germline ends. CDR3 in amino acids: CASSRGKTQETQYF. The CDR3 nucleotides read TGTGCCAGCAGCCGCGGGAAGACCCAAGAGACCCAGTACTTC.

The chain couples TRBV7-3 to TRBJ2-1; TRBD2 matches at 9 bases. J lost 8 bases, V lost 5 bases, and 7 bases had no gene match. The CDR3 spans 14 residues. The V gene's germline CDR1 is SGHTA and CDR2 FQGTGA. CDR3 in amino acids: CASSLLAGSDEQFF. The DNA of the CDR3 is TGTGCCAGCAGCCTCCTAGCGGGGTCCGATGAGCAGTTCTTC.

The chain recombines TRBV6-1 with TRBJ2-2; D ambiguous. CDR1 is MNHNS, CDR2 SASEGT, per germline. CDR3 size: 13 residues. With 2 bases removed from V and 6 bases from J, the gap between germline ends came to 7 bases. DNA of the CDR3: TGTGCCAGCAGTGAAATGGTGTCCGGGGAGCTGTTTTTT. This translates into CASSEMVSGELFF.

This clone was observed a handful of times. The rearrangement joins TRBV6-5 to TRBJ2-5, with 11 bases identical to TRBD2. The junction had 9 bases not matched to a gene; V was cut back by 4 bases and J by 5 bases. CDR1 is MNHEY and CDR2 is SVGAGI in the germline V gene. The CDR3 has 16 residues. This CDR3 is CASSSFMTSGTETQYF. For the CDR3, the DNA is TGTGCCAGCAGTTCCTTCATGACTAGCGGGACGGAGACCCAGTACTTC.

The chain carries TRBV19 and TRBJ2-1, with 11 bases matching TRBD2. Germline CDR1 is LNHDA and CDR2 is SQIVND (reference sequence). CDR3 length equals 15 residues. The trim removed 3 bases at V and 7 bases at J, leaving 5 bases unmatched. CDR3 loop: CASSIRLAGGNEQFF. CDR3 bases: TGTGCCAGTAGTATTAGGCTAGCGGGAGGTAATGAGCAGTTCTTC.

V and J are TRBV7-6 and TRBJ2-3; the D is unclear. The length of the CDR3 is 12 residues. Germline V gives CDR1 SGHVS, CDR2 FNYEAQ. Trimming removed 5 bases at V and 5 bases at J, with 8 bases between. The CDR3 coding sequence is TGTGCCAGCAGCGTCGACGAAGATACGCAGTATTTT. This codes for CASSVDEDTQYF.

This clone occurred once. For the CDR3, the DNA is TGTGCCAGCAGCCACCAGGGGCCCCAGTATGGCTACACCTTC. It yields the protein CASSHQGPQYGYTF. The chain is built from TRBV14 and TRBJ1-2, with a weak D call TRBD1 (6 bases). The CDR3 totals 14 residues. Trimming cost V 3 bases and J 5 bases, with 13 bases left between them. CDR1 SGHDN and CDR2 FVKESK come from the germline V gene.